The subject of this entry is one TCR beta chain. Its antigen is unknown. The sample is drawn from a study of shared clonotypes between healthy human individuals. Whole-study results and caveats: Across subsets, estimated richness was generally greater for naive than for memory populations. Despite large depth, sorted-subset datasets appeared incompletely sequenced. Sharing of clonotypes among donors was expected to vary with sequencing depth.

Method: immunoSEQ multiplex PCR; TCRdb's copy keeps in-frame clones and lacks some. Found here are around 550,000 clones, almost 97% of them singletons; the top ten hold approximately 0.062%. The CDR3 has 16 amino acids. V lost 6 bases and J lost 0; bases outside the gene matches: 10. Germline V gene sequence: CDR1 KGHSH, CDR2 LQKENI. Negatively enriched CD4+ T cells were divided by CD45RA into naive and memory. The sample was naive CD4+ T cells sorted from blood. The subset: CD45RA+ positively selected. This receptor was obtained from a woman under 40 in good health. V is TRBV18 and J is TRBJ1-1; TRBD1 matches 7 bases. As DNA, the CDR3 is TGTGCCAGCTCGTCAGGGGGGGTCGGAATGAACACTGAAGCTTTCTTT. This encodes CASSSGGVGMNTEAFF.